Listed below are T cell receptor beta chains from one sample, sequenced in a study of T cells in Graves' hyperthyroidism and ophthalmopathy. TCRdb processed the multiplex PCR reads anew with MiXCR; each CDR3 protein has one entry. The data hold 300,000 to 400,000 distinct CDR3 sequences, with 14% observed a single time. Material for sequencing was blood. The receptors were sampled from a woman aged 25 to 39 with Graves' hyperthyroidism. Both conserved end residues are part of each CDR3. A D gene is named only where the DNA matches it firmly.

D gene	V gene	J gene	CDR3 protein
TRBD2	TRBV4-2	TRBJ2-5	CASSQGEGTTQETQYF
-	TRBV24-1	TRBJ2-5	CATSDPWQGETQYF
-	TRBV13	TRBJ2-6	CASSSSLGGSGANVLTF
-	TRBV20-1	TRBJ2-7	CSAYRDYEQYF
TRBD1	TRBV7-2	TRBJ1-5	CASGPTGFGNQPQHF
-	TRBV10-3	TRBJ2-3	CAISEDRSTDTQYF
-	TRBV10-3	TRBJ1-3	CAISEHYSGNTIYF
TRBD2	TRBV20-1	TRBJ2-3	CSARGTSGDTQYF
-	TRBV11-2	TRBJ1-1	CASSLGRDYEAFF
TRBD1	TRBV5-1	TRBJ1-1	CASSLAQGVNTEAFF
-	TRBV7-2	TRBJ2-5	CASSFGRGETQYF
TRBD1	TRBV28	TRBJ2-4	CASSPRGLNIQYF
-	TRBV9	TRBJ2-2	CASSVSQNTGELFF
TRBD2	TRBV15	TRBJ2-7	CATRGKGTRYSEQYF
TRBD2	TRBV12-3/TRBV12-4	TRBJ2-3	CASSLISSGGDTQYF
TRBD1	TRBV20-1	TRBJ2-7	CSARDRESYEQYF
TRBD2	TRBV20-1	TRBJ2-1	CSASGVSSGRADEQFF
TRBD1	TRBV7-2	TRBJ2-7	CASSLRQGMSGEQYF
TRBD2	TRBV20-1	TRBJ2-1	CSASGGRANEQFF
-	TRBV10-3	TRBJ1-3	CAISTTGQSGNTIYF
-	TRBV11-2	TRBJ2-5	CASSLDGQGLGFETQYF
TRBD1	TRBV7-2	TRBJ1-1	CASLKGQGVTEAFF
-	TRBV20-1	TRBJ1-5	CSARDMTNQPQHF
TRBD1	TRBV30	TRBJ1-6	CAWRGQGNSPLHF
TRBD2	TRBV19	TRBJ2-1	CATAGLNRYNEQFF
-	TRBV6-5	TRBJ1-2	CASRAGASGYTF
TRBD2	TRBV6-1	TRBJ2-7	CASRKLAPAYEQYF
-	TRBV5-5	TRBJ2-6	CASSLLLDTGSGANVLTF
TRBD2	TRBV19	TRBJ2-1	CASSIGRLAGGNEQFF
TRBD1	TRBV29-1	TRBJ2-7	CSVAVGQGNYEQYF
-	TRBV11-2	TRBJ2-2	CASSSDWANTGELFF
-	TRBV10-3	TRBJ2-5	CAIRAEEETQYF
TRBD2	TRBV24-1	TRBJ2-1	CATSDGLAGLYNEQFF
TRBD1	TRBV5-5	TRBJ1-2	CASSSGTAPFGYTF
TRBD2	TRBV4-3	TRBJ2-5	CASSRTSGSQETQYF
-	TRBV27	TRBJ1-5	CASSPDRGNQPQHF
-	TRBV11-2	TRBJ2-4	CASSLDLYQQGAKNIQYF
-	TRBV10-3	TRBJ1-5	CATSPDGENQPQHF
-	TRBV6-2/TRBV6-3	TRBJ2-6	CASSSPWGPSSGANVLTF
-	TRBV7-2	TRBJ2-7	CASSFVAEEQYF
-	TRBV20-1	TRBJ1-1	CSANSPNTEAFF
TRBD2	TRBV7-9	TRBJ2-3	CASSLAPGTSNTQYF
-	TRBV14	TRBJ2-7	CASSRPGSHFYEQYF
-	TRBV5-4	TRBJ2-7	CASSLGAGQGSYEQYF
-	TRBV6-5	TRBJ2-7	CASSYDGLEQYF
TRBD2	TRBV19	TRBJ2-1	CASSPSGRAHSYNEQFF
TRBD1	TRBV20-1	TRBJ1-2	CSAGGGTGRPYDYGYTF
-	TRBV12-3/TRBV12-4	TRBJ2-5	CASSFDGKETQYF
TRBD2	TRBV9	TRBJ2-2	CASSARLAVMNTGELFF
-	TRBV19	TRBJ1-5	CASAPGSGQPQHF
TRBD1	TRBV18	TRBJ2-5	CASSPGTGGQETQYF